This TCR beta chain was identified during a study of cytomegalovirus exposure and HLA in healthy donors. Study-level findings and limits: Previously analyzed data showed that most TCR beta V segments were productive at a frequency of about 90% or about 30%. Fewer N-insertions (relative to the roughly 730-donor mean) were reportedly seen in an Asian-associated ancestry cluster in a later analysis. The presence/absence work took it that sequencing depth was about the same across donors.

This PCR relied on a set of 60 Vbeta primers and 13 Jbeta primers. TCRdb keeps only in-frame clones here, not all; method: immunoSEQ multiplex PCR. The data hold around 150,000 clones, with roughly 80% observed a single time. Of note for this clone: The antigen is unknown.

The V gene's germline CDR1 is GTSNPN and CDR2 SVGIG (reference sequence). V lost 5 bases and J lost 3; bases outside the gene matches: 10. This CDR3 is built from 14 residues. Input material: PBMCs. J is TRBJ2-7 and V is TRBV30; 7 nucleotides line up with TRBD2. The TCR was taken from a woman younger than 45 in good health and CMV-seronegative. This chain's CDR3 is CAWDGGAGHYEQYF. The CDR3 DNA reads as TGTGCCTGGGACGGGGGAGCGGGGCACTACGAGCAGTACTTC. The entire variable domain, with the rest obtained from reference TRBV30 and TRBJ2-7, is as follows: SQTIHQWPATLVQPVGSPLSLECTVEGTSNPNLYWYRQAAGRGLQLLFYSVGIGQISSEVPQNLSASRPQDRQFILSSKKLLLSDSGFYLCAWDGGAGHYEQYFGPGTRLTVT.